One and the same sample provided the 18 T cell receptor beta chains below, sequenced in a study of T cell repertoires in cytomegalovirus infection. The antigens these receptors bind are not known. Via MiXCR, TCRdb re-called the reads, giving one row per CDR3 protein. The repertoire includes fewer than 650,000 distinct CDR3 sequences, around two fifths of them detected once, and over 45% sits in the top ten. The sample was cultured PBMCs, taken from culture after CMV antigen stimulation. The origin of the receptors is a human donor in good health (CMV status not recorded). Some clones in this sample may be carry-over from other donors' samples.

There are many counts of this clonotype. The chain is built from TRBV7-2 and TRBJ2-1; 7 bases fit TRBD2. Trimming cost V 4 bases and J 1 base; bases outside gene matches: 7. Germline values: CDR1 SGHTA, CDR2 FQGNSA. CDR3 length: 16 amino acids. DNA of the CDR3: TGTGCCAGCAGCTCCATCCGCGGGGGTTCCTACAATGAGCAGTTCTTC. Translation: CASSSIRGGSYNEQFF.

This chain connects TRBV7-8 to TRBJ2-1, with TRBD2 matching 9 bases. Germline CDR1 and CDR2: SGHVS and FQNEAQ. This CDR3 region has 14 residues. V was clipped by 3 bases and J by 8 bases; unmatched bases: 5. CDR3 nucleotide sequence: TGTGCCAGCAGCTTGCGGGGGGGCCGCGATGAGCAGTTCTTC. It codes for CASSLRGGRDEQFF.

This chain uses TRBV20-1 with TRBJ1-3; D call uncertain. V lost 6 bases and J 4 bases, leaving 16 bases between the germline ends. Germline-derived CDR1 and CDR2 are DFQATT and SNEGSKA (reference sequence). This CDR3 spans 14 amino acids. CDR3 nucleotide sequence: TGCAGTGCCCTCTGGGTCGTTGGGGGAAACACCATATATTTT. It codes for CSALWVVGGNTIYF.

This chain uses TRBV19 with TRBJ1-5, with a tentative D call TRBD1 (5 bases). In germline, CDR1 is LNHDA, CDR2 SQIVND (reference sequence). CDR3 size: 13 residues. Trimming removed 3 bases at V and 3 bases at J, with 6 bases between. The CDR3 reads CASSIRVNQPQHF. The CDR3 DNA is TGTGCCAGTAGTATCAGGGTCAATCAGCCCCAGCATTTT.

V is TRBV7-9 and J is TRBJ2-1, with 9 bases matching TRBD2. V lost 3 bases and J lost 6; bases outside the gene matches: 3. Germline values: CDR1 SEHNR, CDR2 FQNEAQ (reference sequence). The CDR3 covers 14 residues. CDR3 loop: CASSLLAGPNEQFF. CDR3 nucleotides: TGTGCCAGCAGCTTGCTAGCGGGACCCAATGAGCAGTTCTTC.

In DNA, the CDR3 is TGTGCCAGCAGCTTGTTGATAAACAGCTTAAACACCATATATTTT. It is translated as CASSLLINSLNTIYF. The chain has TRBV5-5 and TRBJ1-3; no firm D call. V shed 1 base and J shed 6 bases, with 14 bases lying between them. This CDR3 is 15 amino acids long. Germline-derived CDR1 and CDR2 are SGHKS and YYEKEE (reference sequence). The whole variable domain, remainder taken from reference TRBV5-5 and TRBJ1-3, is DAGVTQSPTHLIKTRGQQVTLRCSPISGHKSVSWYQQVLGQGPQFIFQYYEKEERGRGNFPDRFSARQFPNYSSELNVNALLLGDSALYLCASSLLINSLNTIYFGEGSWLTVV.

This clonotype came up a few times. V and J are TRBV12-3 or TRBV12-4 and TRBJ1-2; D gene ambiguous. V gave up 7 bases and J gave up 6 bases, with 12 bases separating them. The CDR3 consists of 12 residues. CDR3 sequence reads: CASTFDTDGYTF. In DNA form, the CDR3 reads TGTGCCAGCACCTTCGATACGGATGGCTACACCTTC.

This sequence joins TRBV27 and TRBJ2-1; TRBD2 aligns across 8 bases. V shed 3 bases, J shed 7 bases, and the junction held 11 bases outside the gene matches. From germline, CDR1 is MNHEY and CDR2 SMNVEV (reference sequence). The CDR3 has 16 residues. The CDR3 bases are TGTGCCAGCAGTTTGGCGGGGGGAGCCCTATCTAATGAGCAGTTCTTC. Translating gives CASSLAGGALSNEQFF.

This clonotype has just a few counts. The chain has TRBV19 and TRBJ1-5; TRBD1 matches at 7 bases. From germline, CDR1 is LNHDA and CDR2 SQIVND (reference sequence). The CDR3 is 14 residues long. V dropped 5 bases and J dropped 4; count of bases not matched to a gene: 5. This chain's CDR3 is CASSYRGDNQPQHF. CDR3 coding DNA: TGTGCCAGTAGTTACAGGGGAGATAATCAGCCCCAGCATTTT. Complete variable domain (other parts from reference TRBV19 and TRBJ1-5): DGGITQSPKYLFRKEGQNVTLSCEQNLNHDAMYWYRQDPGQGLRLIYYSQIVNDFQKGDIAEGYSVSREKKESFPLTVTSAQKNPTAFYLCASSYRGDNQPQHFGDGTRLSIL.

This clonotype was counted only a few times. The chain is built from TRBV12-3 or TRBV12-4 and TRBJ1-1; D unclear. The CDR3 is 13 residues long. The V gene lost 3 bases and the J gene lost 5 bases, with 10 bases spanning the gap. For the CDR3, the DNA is TGTGCCAGCAGTTTTTCCGGGGTAACTGAAGCTTTCTTT. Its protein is CASSFSGVTEAFF.

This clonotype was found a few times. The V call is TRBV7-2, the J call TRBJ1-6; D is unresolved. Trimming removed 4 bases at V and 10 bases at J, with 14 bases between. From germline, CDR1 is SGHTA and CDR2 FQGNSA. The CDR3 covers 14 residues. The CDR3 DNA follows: TGTGCCAGCAGCTATTCAGTCGGCGGCTCACCCCTCCACTTT. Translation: CASSYSVGGSPLHF.

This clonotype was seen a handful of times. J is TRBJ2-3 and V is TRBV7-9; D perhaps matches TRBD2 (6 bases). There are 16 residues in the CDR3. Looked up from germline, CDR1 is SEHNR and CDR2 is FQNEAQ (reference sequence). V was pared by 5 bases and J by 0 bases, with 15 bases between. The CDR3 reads CASSRRGGLSTDTQYF. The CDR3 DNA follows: TGTGCCAGCAGCCGCCGGGGAGGTTTGAGCACAGATACGCAGTATTTT.

DNA for the CDR3: TGTGCCAGCAGCTCCTGGCGGACAGGGGGCGCAGATACGCAGTATTTT. Amino acids: CASSSWRTGGADTQYF. V gene TRBV7-8 combines with J gene TRBJ2-3, with TRBD1 matching over 11 bases. The germline V gene encodes CDR1 SGHVS and CDR2 FQNEAQ. The CDR3 covers 16 residues. The ends lost 4 bases at V and 4 bases at J; junction bases unmatched: 7.

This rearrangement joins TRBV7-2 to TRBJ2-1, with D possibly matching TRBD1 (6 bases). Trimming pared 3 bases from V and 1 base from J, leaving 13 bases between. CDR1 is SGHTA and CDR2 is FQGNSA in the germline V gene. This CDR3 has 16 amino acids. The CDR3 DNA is TGTGCCAGCAGCTTCTCAGGGGCTGGATCCTACAATGAGCAGTTCTTC. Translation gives CASSFSGAGSYNEQFF.

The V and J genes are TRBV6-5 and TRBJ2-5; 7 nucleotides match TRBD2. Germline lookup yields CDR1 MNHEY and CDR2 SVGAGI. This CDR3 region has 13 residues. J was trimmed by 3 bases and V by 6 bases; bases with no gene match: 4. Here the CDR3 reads CASRASGEETQYF. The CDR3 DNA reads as TGTGCCAGCAGGGCTAGCGGAGAAGAGACCCAGTACTTC.

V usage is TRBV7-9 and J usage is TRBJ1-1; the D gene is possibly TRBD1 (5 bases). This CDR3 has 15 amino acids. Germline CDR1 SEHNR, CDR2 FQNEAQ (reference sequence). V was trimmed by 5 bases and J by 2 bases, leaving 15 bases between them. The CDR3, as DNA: TGTGCCAGCAGCCAGGACCGGGACGCCAACACTGAAGCTTTCTTT. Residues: CASSQDRDANTEAFF. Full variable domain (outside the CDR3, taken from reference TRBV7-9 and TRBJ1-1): DTGVSQNPRHKITKRGQNVTFRCDPISEHNRLYWYRQTLGQGPEFLTYFQNEAQLEKSRLLSDRFSAERPKGSFSTLEIQRTEQGDSAMYLCASSQDRDANTEAFFGQGTRLTVV.

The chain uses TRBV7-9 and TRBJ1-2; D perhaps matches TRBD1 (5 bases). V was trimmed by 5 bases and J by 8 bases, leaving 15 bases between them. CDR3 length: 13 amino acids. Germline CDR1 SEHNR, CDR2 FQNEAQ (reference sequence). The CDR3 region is CASSPPGGRGYTF. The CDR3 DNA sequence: TGTGCCAGCAGCCCCCCGGGGGGAAGGGGCTACACCTTC. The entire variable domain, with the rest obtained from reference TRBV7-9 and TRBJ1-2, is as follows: DTGVSQNPRHKITKRGQNVTFRCDPISEHNRLYWYRQTLGQGPEFLTYFQNEAQLEKSRLLSDRFSAERPKGSFSTLEIQRTEQGDSAMYLCASSPPGGRGYTFGSGTRLTVV.

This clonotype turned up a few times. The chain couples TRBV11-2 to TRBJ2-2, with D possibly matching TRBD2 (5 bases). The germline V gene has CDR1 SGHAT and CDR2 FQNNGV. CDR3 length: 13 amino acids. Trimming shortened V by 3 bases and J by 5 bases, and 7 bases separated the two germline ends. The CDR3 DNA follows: TGTGCCAGCAGCTTTCCGGGAACCGGGGAGCTGTTTTTT. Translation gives CASSFPGTGELFF. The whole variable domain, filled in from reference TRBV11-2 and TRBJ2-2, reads EAGVAQSPRYKIIEKRQSVAFWCNPISGHATLYWYQQILGQGPKLLIQFQNNGVVDDSQLPKDRFSAERLKGVDSTLKIQPAKLEDSAVYLCASSFPGTGELFFGEGSRLTVL.